These T cell receptor beta chains were read from a single sample in a study of shared clonotypes between healthy human individuals. TCRdb's copy holds only in-frame clones and misses some; the assay was immunoSEQ multiplex PCR. The sample carries some 2.3 million clones, approximately 95% recorded once. Sequenced: naive CD4+ T cells from PBMCs. These receptor sequences come from a man aged 18 to 29 in good health. Some clones in this sample may be carry-over from other donors' samples. The CDR3 runs from the conserved cysteine through the conserved F or W. D genes are given only for firm matches. Part of the rows lack a size; the others show once, few, many or a class for expanded clones.

>TRBJ1-5|-|TRBV7-9|once
CAGGPINQPQHF
TGTGCCGGGGGACCGATCAATCAGCCCCAGCATTTT
>TRBJ2-3|-|TRBV27|-
CATQRGAYTDTQYF
TGTGCCACCCAGCGCGGGGCTTACACAGATACGCAGTATTTT
>TRBJ2-5|-|TRBV2|-
CASTLGYSQETQYF
TGTGCCAGCACCCTCGGGTACAGCCAAGAGACCCAGTACTTC
>TRBJ2-1|-|TRBV5-4|-
CASSLSVEAMQFF
TGTGCCAGCAGCTTGTCGGTCGAAGCGATGCAGTTCTTC
>TRBJ2-5|-|TRBV18|once
CASSPNFQETQYF
TGTGCCAGCTCACCCAACTTCCAAGAGACCCAGTACTTC
>TRBJ1-1|-|TRBV18|-
CASSPNLMNTEAFF
TGTGCCAGCTCACCGAACTTGATGAACACTGAAGCTTTCTTT
>TRBJ1-3|TRBD1|TRBV4-1|-
CASSQDFTGGAGNTIYF
TGCGCCAGCAGCCAAGACTTTACAGGGGGCGCGGGAAACACCATATATTTT
>TRBJ1-4|-|TRBV11-2|once
CASSSTFSNEKLFF
TGTGCCAGCAGCTCCACGTTCTCTAATGAAAAACTGTTTTTT
>TRBJ2-1|-|TRBV6-1|-
CASSGRSRSYEQFF
TGTGCCAGCAGCGGCAGGAGCAGGTCTTATGAGCAGTTCTTC
>TRBJ2-2|TRBD2|TRBV11-3|-
CASSLGLAGGRVTGELFF
TGTGCCAGCAGCTTGGGACTAGCGGGAGGCCGGGTAACCGGGGAGCTGTTTTTT
>TRBJ1-4|-|TRBV6-1|-
CASSELAASTFF
TGTGCCAGCAGTGAACTCGCGGCCTCCACGTTTTTT
>TRBJ2-7|TRBD1|TRBV29-1|-
CSVSGQGPYEQYF
TGCAGCGTTTCGGGACAGGGTCCCTACGAGCAGTACTTC
>TRBJ2-7|TRBD1|TRBV5-4|once
CASSRQGGNSYEQYF
TGTGCCAGCAGCCGACAGGGGGGAAACTCCTACGAGCAGTACTTC
>TRBJ1-2|-|TRBV19|once
CASLTANYGYTF
TGTGCCAGCTTGACGGCTAACTATGGCTACACCTTC
>TRBJ2-7|-|TRBV9|-
CASSVGGHSSYEQYF
TGTGCCAGCAGCGTTGGTGGACACAGCTCCTACGAGCAGTACTTC
>TRBJ1-5|TRBD1|TRBV19|-
CASSKVGQGGNQPQHF
TGTGCCAGTAGTAAAGTTGGACAGGGGGGAAATCAGCCCCAGCATTTT
>TRBJ1-4|TRBD1|TRBV25-1|-
CASRGQEVEKLFF
TGTGCCAGCCGGGGACAGGAGGTTGAAAAACTGTTTTTT
>TRBJ1-1|-|TRBV7-3|few
CASSLGLSNTEAFF
TGTGCCAGCAGCTTAGGCCTATCGAACACTGAAGCTTTCTTT